The count of the clone carrying this TCR beta chain is one. Assay used: immunoSEQ multiplex PCR; TCRdb lists only in-frame clones, some missing. This table holds approximately 210,000 clones, roughly three quarters found once. The data derive from a study of blood T cell repertoires in COVID-19. On the study more broadly: T cells, B-cell-depleted T cells, or PBMCs provided the cDNA or gDNA that served as material.

Participants, about 18 to 100 years old, spanned under 25 US areas. Clinical history as reported by participants underpinned cohort assignment. The sample consisted of PBMCs or T cells enriched from blood (not recorded which). This sequence originates from a woman aged 45-60 years with acute COVID-19.

CDR3 in DNA: TGTGCCAGCAGTTACACGGCTGGACAGGTGGAAAAACTGTTTTTT. Encoded protein: CASSYTAGQVEKLFF. This chain connects TRBV6-5 to TRBJ1-4, with 7 bases matching TRBD1. The germline V gene encodes CDR1 MNHEY and CDR2 SVGAGI. This CDR3 has 15 amino acids. V gave up 2 bases and J gave up 8 bases; unmatched junction bases: 8.